This T cell receptor (beta chain) was sequenced in a study of blood T cells in healthy people across ages. Findings and caveats of the study: It was not known whether donors were CMV positive (a possible confounder of expanded clonotype changes).

This clonotype was counted between two and nine times. Its antigen remains unknown. With a J-beta primer mix and a sample-barcoded 5' primer, a second PCR ran roughly 7 to 11 cycles. All cDNA molecules were each tagged by a template-switch adaptor with 12 random nucleotides. TCRdb redid the calling of the 5' RACE reads with MiXCR, one entry per CDR3 protein. Counted here are hundreds of thousands of distinct CDR3 sequences, around 68% occurring once; the ten biggest clones make up roughly a quarter. In germline, CDR1 is SQVTM, CDR2 ANQGSEA. Deletions cut 2 bases from V and 0 bases from J, with 7 bases between. The CDR3 has 13 amino acids.

The TCR comes from a man younger than 40 in good health. The V call is TRBV29-1, the J call TRBJ1-1; D unresolved. Sequencing was performed on blood. CDR3 sequence: CSVERHLNTEAFF. In nucleotides, the CDR3 is TGCAGCGTTGAACGGCATTTGAACACTGAAGCTTTCTTT.